The rows below give T cell receptor beta chains drawn from one sample of a study of vaccination effects on CD4 cells after COVID-19. Produced via immunoSEQ multiplex PCR; TCRdb's table is partial and in-frame only. The sample records 30,000 to 35,000 clones, less than 80% being singletons. No antigens are known for them. This specimen was CD4+ T cells from PBMCs cultured with HCoV-OC43 spike peptides, taken before COVID-19 vaccination. The receptors originated from a human donor who received a COVID-19 vaccine. The CDR3 runs from the conserved cysteine through the conserved F or W. The D gene is left open where the match is weak. Expanded clones are given a class, and other clones once, few, many or no size at all.

>-|TRBV5-6|-|TRBJ1-5
TGTGCCAGCAGCTTGTGGGCAAATCAGCCCCAGCATTTT
CASSLWANQPQHF
>-|TRBV6-5|-|TRBJ2-1
TGTGCCAGCAGTTACGCGAGGGAGCAGTTCTTC
CASSYAREQFF
>-|TRBV6-2/TRBV6-3|-|TRBJ2-3
TGTGCCAGCAGTCCGGGCCCCAGGAGAGATACGCAGTATTTT
CASSPGPRRDTQYF
>-|TRBV6-5|-|TRBJ2-7
TGTGCCAGCAGTAACCCGCGGGACGGGCCCTACGAGCAGTACTTC
CASSNPRDGPYEQYF
>TRBD2|TRBV5-1|-|TRBJ2-7
TGCGCCAGCAGCGCGAATAGCGGGGGGACGGCCTACGAGCAGTACTTC
CASSANSGGTAYEQYF
>TRBD1|TRBV5-1|-|TRBJ1-1
TGCGCCAGCAGCCCGGGAAACAGGGGGCGAACTGAAGCTTTCTTT
CASSPGNRGRTEAFF
>TRBD1|TRBV2|-|TRBJ1-2
TGTGCCAGCAGTGGCCGGGACAGAGGTGGCTACACCTTC
CASSGRDRGGYTF
>TRBD1|TRBV18|few|TRBJ1-2
TGTGCCAGCTCACAGGACGACAGGGGAAGATCTAGGTCCTACACCTTC
CASSQDDRGRSRSYTF
>-|TRBV7-2|-|TRBJ2-5
TGTGCCAGCAGCTCCCACGGGACCCAGTACTTC
CASSSHGTQYF
>-|TRBV6-2/TRBV6-3|-|TRBJ1-5
TGTGCCAGCAGTTACGGGGGAGGGGCCCAGCATTTT
CASSYGGGAQHF
>-|TRBV24-1|-|TRBJ2-3
TGTGCCACCAGTGATAGCGGGACAGCGTCTTTCGGGCGGGATACGCAGTATTTT
CATSDSGTASFGRDTQYF
>TRBD2|TRBV3-1/TRBV3-2|-|TRBJ2-1
TGTGCCAGCAGCCCGACGGGGAGGGCTAATGAGCAGTTCTTC
CASSPTGRANEQFF
>-|TRBV21-1|-|TRBJ2-3
TGTGCCAGCAGCAAAGGGCGACAGGGGGCGATCGCAGATACGCAGTATTTT
CASSKGRQGAIADTQYF
>TRBD1|TRBV5-1|once|TRBJ2-3
TGCGCCAGCAGCTTGGGACAGGGCGGTACGCAGTATTTT
CASSLGQGGTQYF
>-|TRBV10-3|once|TRBJ1-1
TGTGCCATCAGTGACGCAGGGCAGGAGAACACTGAAGCTTTCTTT
CAISDAGQENTEAFF
>TRBD1|TRBV2|-|TRBJ2-2
TGTGCCAGCACGGGGACAGGGGGCTTCCCCGGGGAGCTGTTTTTT
CASTGTGGFPGELFF
>-|TRBV7-3|-|TRBJ2-2
TGTGCCAGCAGCCCCGCCAACACCGGGGAGCTGTTTTTT
CASSPANTGELFF
>-|TRBV5-4|once|TRBJ2-3
TGTGCCAGCAGCTTTGTGGGGGCGCCAGATACGCAGTATTTT
CASSFVGAPDTQYF
>-|TRBV6-2/TRBV6-3|few|TRBJ2-2
TGTGCCAGCAGCTGGGGACCTAACACCGGGGAGCTGTTTTTT
CASSWGPNTGELFF
>-|TRBV2|-|TRBJ1-5
TGTGCCAGCGTGAGAGGGGACAGCAATCAGCCCCAGCATTTT
CASVRGDSNQPQHF
>TRBD2|TRBV3-1/TRBV3-2|-|TRBJ2-7
TGTGCCAGCACGCCAGGGGGGACTAGCGGGTCGGAGCAGTACTTC
CASTPGGTSGSEQYF
>TRBD1|TRBV6-2/TRBV6-3|-|TRBJ1-4
TGTGCCAGCAGTTCCGGGACAGGCCCCTCAACTAATGAAAAACTGTTTTTT
CASSSGTGPSTNEKLFF
>TRBD1|TRBV7-2|-|TRBJ1-2
TGTGCCAGCAGCTTAGGGACAGGGAATCATGGCTACACCTTC
CASSLGTGNHGYTF
>-|TRBV18|-|TRBJ1-4
TGTGCCAGCTCACGGGGGCCCGACGCGTCCGAAAAACTGTTTTTT
CASSRGPDASEKLFF
>TRBD1|TRBV10-3|-|TRBJ1-2
TGTGCCACCCGCCCCCCGGGACAGGGGCTGGTTGGCTACACCTTC
CATRPPGQGLVGYTF
>-|TRBV9|-|TRBJ2-3
TGTGCCAGCAGCGACGGGACTAGCACAGATACGCAGTATTTT
CASSDGTSTDTQYF
>TRBD1|TRBV5-1|-|TRBJ1-1
TGCGCCAGCAGCTGGGGGACAGGGAAGAACACTGAAGCTTTCTTT
CASSWGTGKNTEAFF
>TRBD2|TRBV2|few|TRBJ2-1
TGTGCCAGCAGTGAATCGGGGGGGGCTTACAATGAGCAGTTCTTC
CASSESGGAYNEQFF
>-|TRBV6-2/TRBV6-3|few|TRBJ2-7
TGTGCCAGCAGTTACCCGGACATCGGGACAATCAGGTACGAGCAGTACTTC
CASSYPDIGTIRYEQYF
>-|TRBV19|few|TRBJ1-3
TGTGCCAGTAGTATCGGGAGGCCTGGAAACACCATATATTTT
CASSIGRPGNTIYF
>TRBD2|TRBV4-1|-|TRBJ2-5
TGCGCCAGCAGCTACCAACTAGCGGGGGCCGCGGCGGAGACCCAGTACTTC
CASSYQLAGAAAETQYF
>-|TRBV12-3/TRBV12-4|few|TRBJ1-1
TGTGCCAGCAGCCCAGGGTACACTGAAGCTTTCTTT
CASSPGYTEAFF
>-|TRBV30|-|TRBJ1-6
TGTGCCTGGATTCGCCACTCAGGGTATAATTCACCCCTCCACTTT
CAWIRHSGYNSPLHF
>-|TRBV15|few|TRBJ2-3
TGTGCCACCAGCAGAGATCCGACCCCCACAGATACGCAGTATTTT
CATSRDPTPTDTQYF
>TRBD1|TRBV4-3|-|TRBJ1-1
TGCGCCAGCAGCCAAGAACGGGTATGGACAGGGGGCGAAGCTTTCTTT
CASSQERVWTGGEAFF
>-|TRBV20-1|-|TRBJ2-5
TGCAGTGCTAGTCAGACTCTGGGGGAGACCCAGTACTTC
CSASQTLGETQYF
>TRBD1|TRBV29-1|-|TRBJ2-3
TGCAGCTCCAAGACAGGGGGCCGGAGAGATACGCAGTATTTT
CSSKTGGRRDTQYF
>-|TRBV6-6|-|TRBJ2-5
TGTGCCAGCAGTTACTCTGGGCCCCAAGAGACCCAGTACTTC
CASSYSGPQETQYF
>-|TRBV6-5|-|TRBJ2-1
TGTGCCAGCAGGGACTTATCCTACAATGAGCAGTTCTTC
CASRDLSYNEQFF
>TRBD2|TRBV11-2|-|TRBJ2-1
TGTGCCAGCAGCTTAGATTATTCTAGCGGGAGGGACCCCTACAATGAGCAGTTCTTC
CASSLDYSSGRDPYNEQFF
>-|TRBV3-1/TRBV3-2|-|TRBJ2-5
TGTGCCAGCAGCCATTTAGAGGGGGTCGTAAAGACCCAGTACTTC
CASSHLEGVVKTQYF
>TRBD2|TRBV7-9|-|TRBJ2-7
TGTGCCAGCAGCTCTTGGACTAGCGGCTACGAGCAGTACTTC
CASSSWTSGYEQYF
>-|TRBV5-1|-|TRBJ2-3
TGCGCCAGCAGCCCCGATAACACAGATACGCAGTATTTT
CASSPDNTDTQYF
>-|TRBV19|-|TRBJ2-7
TGTGCCAGTAGTATCCAGAGAACCTACGAGCAGTACTTC
CASSIQRTYEQYF
>-|TRBV12-3/TRBV12-4|-|TRBJ1-5
TGTGCCAGCAGTCTCTCAGGACGGCCCCAGCATTTT
CASSLSGRPQHF
>-|TRBV6-2/TRBV6-3|-|TRBJ1-6
TGTGCCAGCAGTTACTCACAGGACGGCTCCTATAATTCACCCCTCCACTTT
CASSYSQDGSYNSPLHF
>-|TRBV27|-|TRBJ1-5
TGTGCCAGCAGTTTGGCGGGGCTCATCAATCAGCCCCAGCATTTT
CASSLAGLINQPQHF
>TRBD2|TRBV27|-|TRBJ2-3
TGTGCCAGCAGACTAGCGGGAGGGCCCGACACAGATACGCAGTATTTT
CASRLAGGPDTDTQYF
>-|TRBV7-2|-|TRBJ1-4
TGTGCCAGCAGCTTAGGGAGGGCGGGTGAAAAACTGTTTTTT
CASSLGRAGEKLFF
>TRBD1|TRBV6-5|-|TRBJ1-1
TGTGCCAGCAGTTACGGACAGGTGCACACTGAAGCTTTCTTT
CASSYGQVHTEAFF
>TRBD2|TRBV10-3|few|TRBJ2-1
TGTGCCATCAGTGGGACTAGCAATGAGCAGTTCTTC
CAISGTSNEQFF
>-|TRBV4-2|few|TRBJ2-1
TGTGCCAGCAGCTGGAGGGGTGGGGTTTACAATGAGCAGTTCTTC
CASSWRGGVYNEQFF
>TRBD1|TRBV5-1|few|TRBJ1-6
TGCGCCAGCAGCCCGCAGGGGGTCGGTTCACCCCTCCACTTT
CASSPQGVGSPLHF
>-|TRBV2|-|TRBJ1-4
TGTGCCAGCAGTGAGTTCGGGGCAGCAACTAATGAAAAACTGTTTTTT
CASSEFGAATNEKLFF